This TCR beta chain was observed in a study of regulatory T cells in long-lasting Graves disease. Specified time point: newly diagnosed GD, antithyroid drugs for less than 3 months. From PBMCs, RNA was extracted and then used to make the TCR library. The authors built TCR beta libraries using iRepertoire HTBI primers and Arm-PCR of CDR3 regions. From the multiplex PCR reads, TCRdb called clonotypes with MiXCR, one entry per CDR3 protein. The sample has roughly 560,000 distinct CDR3 sequences; roughly a sixth are singletons. This clonotype has a single count. Germline V gene lookup returns CDR1 KGHSH and CDR2 LQKENI. V dropped 3 bases and J dropped 4; count of bases not matched to a gene: 4. The CDR3 has 15 residues. This same sample was also part of a study on T cells in Graves' hyperthyroidism and ophthalmopathy.

This chain links TRBV18 with TRBJ2-7, with 12 bases that match TRBD2. The specimen was peripheral blood mononuclear cells (PBMCs), collected at new diagnosis, from a patient treated with antithyroid drugs. The clonotype was recovered from a woman aged 35-65 years with Graves disease. The CDR3 DNA reads as TGTGCCAGCTCACCGATCGGACTAGCGGGATACGAGCAGTACTTC. This gives the protein CASSPIGLAGYEQYF.